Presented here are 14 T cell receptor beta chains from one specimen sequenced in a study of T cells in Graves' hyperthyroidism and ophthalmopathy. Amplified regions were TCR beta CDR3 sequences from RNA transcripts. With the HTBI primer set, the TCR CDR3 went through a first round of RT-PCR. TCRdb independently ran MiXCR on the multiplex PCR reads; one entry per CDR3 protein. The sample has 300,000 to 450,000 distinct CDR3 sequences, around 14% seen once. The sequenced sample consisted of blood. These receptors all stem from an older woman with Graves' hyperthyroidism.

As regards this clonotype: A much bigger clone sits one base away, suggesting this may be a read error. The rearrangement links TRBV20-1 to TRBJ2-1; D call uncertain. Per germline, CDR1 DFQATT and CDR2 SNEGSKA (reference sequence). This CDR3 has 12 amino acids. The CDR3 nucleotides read TGCAGTGCTAGAGTTGGATGGAATGGGCAGTTCTTC. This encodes CSARVGWNGQFF.

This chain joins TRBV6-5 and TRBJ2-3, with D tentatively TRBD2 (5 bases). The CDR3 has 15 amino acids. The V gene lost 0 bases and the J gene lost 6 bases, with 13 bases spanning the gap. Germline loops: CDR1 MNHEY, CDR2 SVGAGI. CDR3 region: CASSYSGLPADTQYF. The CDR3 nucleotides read TGTGCCAGCAGTTACTCCGGACTTCCAGCGGATACGCAGTATTTT.

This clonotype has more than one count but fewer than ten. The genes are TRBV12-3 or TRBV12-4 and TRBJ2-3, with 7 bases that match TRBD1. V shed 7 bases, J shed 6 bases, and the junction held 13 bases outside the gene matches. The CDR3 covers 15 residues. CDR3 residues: CASIPDRAPSDTQYF. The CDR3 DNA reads TGTGCCAGCATCCCAGACAGGGCCCCAAGCGATACGCAGTATTTT.

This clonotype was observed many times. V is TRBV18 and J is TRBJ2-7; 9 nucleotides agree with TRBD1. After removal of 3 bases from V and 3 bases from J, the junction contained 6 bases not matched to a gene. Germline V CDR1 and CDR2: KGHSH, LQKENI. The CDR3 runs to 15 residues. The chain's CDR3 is CASSPRGQGGYEQYF. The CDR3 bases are TGTGCCAGCTCACCGAGGGGACAGGGAGGCTACGAGCAGTACTTC.

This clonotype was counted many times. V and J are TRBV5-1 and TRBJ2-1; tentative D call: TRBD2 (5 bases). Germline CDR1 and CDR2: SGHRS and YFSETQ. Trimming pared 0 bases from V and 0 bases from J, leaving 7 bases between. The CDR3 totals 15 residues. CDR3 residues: CASSLVTSSYNEQFF. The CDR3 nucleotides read TGCGCCAGCAGCTTGGTAACTAGCTCCTACAATGAGCAGTTCTTC.

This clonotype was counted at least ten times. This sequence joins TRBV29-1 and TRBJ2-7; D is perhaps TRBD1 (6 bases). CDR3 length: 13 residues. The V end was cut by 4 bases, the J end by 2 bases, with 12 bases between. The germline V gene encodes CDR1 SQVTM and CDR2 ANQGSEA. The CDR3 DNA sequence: TGCAGCGTTGGGGCAGGGGAAGCCTACGAGCAGTACTTC. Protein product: CSVGAGEAYEQYF.

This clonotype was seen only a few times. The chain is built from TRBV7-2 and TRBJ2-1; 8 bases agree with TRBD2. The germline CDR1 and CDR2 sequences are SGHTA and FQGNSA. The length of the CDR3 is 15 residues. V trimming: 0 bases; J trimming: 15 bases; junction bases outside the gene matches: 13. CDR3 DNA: TGTGCCAGCAGCTTAGCGGGGTCCAGGAGCGGGAGACCGTTCTTC. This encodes CASSLAGSRSGRPFF. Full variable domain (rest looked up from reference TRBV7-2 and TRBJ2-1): GAGVSQSPSNKVTEKGKDVELRCDPISGHTALYWYRQSLGQGLEFLIYFQGNSAPDKSGLPSDRFSAERTGGSVSTLTIQRTQQEDSAVYLCASSLAGSRSGRPFFGPGTRLTVL.

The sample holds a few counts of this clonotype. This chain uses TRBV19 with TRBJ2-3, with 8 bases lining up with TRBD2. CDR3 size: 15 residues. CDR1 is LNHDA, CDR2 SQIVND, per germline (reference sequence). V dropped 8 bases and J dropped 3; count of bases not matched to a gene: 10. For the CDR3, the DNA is TGTGCCAGTTCTGGAGGAGCGGGAGCGACAGATACGCAGTATTTT. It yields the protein CASSGGAGATDTQYF.

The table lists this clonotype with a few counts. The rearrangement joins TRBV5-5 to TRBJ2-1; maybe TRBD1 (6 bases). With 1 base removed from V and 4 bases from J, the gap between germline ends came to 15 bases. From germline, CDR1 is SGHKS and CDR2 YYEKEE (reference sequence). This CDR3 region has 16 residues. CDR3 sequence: CASSLSARTAYNEQFF. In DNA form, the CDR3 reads TGTGCCAGCAGCTTGAGTGCGAGGACAGCGTACAATGAGCAGTTCTTC.

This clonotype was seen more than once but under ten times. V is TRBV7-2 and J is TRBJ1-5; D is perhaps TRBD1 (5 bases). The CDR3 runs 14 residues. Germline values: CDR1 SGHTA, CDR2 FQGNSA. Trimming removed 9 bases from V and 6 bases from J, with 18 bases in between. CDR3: CASSGGGFLQPQHF. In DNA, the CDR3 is TGTGCCAGTTCGGGGGGTGGGTTCCTTCAGCCCCAGCATTTT.

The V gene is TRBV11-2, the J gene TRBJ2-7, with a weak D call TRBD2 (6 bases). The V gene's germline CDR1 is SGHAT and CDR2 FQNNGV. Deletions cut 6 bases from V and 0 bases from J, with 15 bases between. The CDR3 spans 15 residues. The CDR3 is CASRIVAGLSYEQYF. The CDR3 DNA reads TGTGCCAGCAGGATTGTCGCGGGACTCTCCTACGAGCAGTACTTC.

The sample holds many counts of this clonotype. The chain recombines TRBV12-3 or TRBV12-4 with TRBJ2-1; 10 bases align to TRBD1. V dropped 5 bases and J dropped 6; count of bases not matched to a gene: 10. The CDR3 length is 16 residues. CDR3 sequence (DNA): TGTGCCAGCAGTGATCAGACAGGGGGCTTTGGCAATGAGCAGTTCTTC. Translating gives CASSDQTGGFGNEQFF.

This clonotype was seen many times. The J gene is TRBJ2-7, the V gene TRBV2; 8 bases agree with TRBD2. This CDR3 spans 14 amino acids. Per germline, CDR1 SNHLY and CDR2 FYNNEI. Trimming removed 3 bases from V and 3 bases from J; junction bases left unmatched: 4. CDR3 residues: CASSDERESYEQYF. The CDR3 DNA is TGTGCCAGCAGTGACGAGCGGGAGAGCTACGAGCAGTACTTC.

This CDR3 is CAWRFGRGLTEAFF. CDR3 sequence (DNA): TGTGCCTGGAGGTTTGGTAGGGGGCTTACTGAAGCTTTCTTT. J is TRBJ1-1 and V is TRBV30; 7 bases line up with TRBD1. This CDR3 contains 14 residues. The germline gives CDR1 GTSNPN, CDR2 SVGIG (reference sequence). V lost 3 bases and J lost 5; bases outside the gene matches: 9.